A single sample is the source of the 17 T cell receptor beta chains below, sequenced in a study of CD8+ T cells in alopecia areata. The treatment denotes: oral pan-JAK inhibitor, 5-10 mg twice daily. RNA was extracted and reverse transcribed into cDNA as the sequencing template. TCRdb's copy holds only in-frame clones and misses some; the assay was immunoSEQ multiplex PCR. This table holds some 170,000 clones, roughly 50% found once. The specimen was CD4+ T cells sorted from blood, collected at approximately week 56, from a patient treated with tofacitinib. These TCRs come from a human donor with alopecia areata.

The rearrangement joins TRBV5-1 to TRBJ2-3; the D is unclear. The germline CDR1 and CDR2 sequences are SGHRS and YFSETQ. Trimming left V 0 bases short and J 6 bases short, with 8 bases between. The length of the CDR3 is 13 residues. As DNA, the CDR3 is TGCGCCAGCAGCTTGGCCGGCGTGGATACGCAGTATTTT. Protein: CASSLAGVDTQYF.

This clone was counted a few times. The CDR3 region has the DNA TGCGCCAGCAGCCAAGATTTGGGGAATCAGCCCCAGCATTTT. Translated, it gives CASSQDLGNQPQHF. V usage is TRBV4-1 and J usage is TRBJ1-5; no clear D. The CDR3 consists of 14 residues. V lost 0 bases to trimming and J lost 4 bases, with 7 bases between them. The germline gives CDR1 MGHRA, CDR2 YSYEKL.

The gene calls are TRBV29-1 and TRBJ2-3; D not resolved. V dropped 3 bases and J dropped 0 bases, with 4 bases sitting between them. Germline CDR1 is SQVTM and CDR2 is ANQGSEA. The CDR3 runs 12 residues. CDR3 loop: CSVDDSTDTQYF. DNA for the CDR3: TGCAGCGTTGACGACAGCACAGATACGCAGTATTTT.

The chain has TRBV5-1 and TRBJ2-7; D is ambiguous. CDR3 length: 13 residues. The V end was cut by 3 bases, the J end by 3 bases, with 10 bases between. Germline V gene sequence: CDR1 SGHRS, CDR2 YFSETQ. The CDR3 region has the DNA TGCGCCAGCAGCTCCTCACCGGGCTACGAGCAGTACTTC. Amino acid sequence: CASSSSPGYEQYF.

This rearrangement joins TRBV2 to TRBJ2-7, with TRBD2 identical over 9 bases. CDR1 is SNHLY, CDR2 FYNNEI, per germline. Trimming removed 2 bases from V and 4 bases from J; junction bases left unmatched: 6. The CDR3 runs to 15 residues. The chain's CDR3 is CASSERRGGAYEQYF. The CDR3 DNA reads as TGTGCCAGCAGTGAACGGCGCGGGGGGGCATACGAGCAGTACTTC. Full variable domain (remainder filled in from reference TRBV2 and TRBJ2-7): EPEVTQTPSHQVTQMGQEVILRCVPISNHLYFYWYRQILGQKVEFLVSFYNNEISEKSEIFDDQFSVERPDGSNFTLKIRSTKLEDSAMYFCASSERRGGAYEQYFGPGTRLTVT.

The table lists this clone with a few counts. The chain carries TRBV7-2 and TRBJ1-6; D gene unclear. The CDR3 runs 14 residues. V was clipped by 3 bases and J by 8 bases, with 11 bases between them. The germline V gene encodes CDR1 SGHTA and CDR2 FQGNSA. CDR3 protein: CASSLDWRDSPLHF. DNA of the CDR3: TGTGCCAGCAGCTTGGACTGGAGAGATTCACCCCTCCACTTT.

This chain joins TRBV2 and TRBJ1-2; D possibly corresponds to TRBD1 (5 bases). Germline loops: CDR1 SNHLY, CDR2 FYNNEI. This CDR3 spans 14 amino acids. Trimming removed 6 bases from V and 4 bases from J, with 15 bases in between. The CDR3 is CASSRDGTFYGYTF. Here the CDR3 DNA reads TGTGCCAGCAGCCGGGACGGAACATTCTATGGCTACACCTTC. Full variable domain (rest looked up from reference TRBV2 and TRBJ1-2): EPEVTQTPSHQVTQMGQEVILRCVPISNHLYFYWYRQILGQKVEFLVSFYNNEISEKSEIFDDQFSVERPDGSNFTLKIRSTKLEDSAMYFCASSRDGTFYGYTFGSGTRLTVV.

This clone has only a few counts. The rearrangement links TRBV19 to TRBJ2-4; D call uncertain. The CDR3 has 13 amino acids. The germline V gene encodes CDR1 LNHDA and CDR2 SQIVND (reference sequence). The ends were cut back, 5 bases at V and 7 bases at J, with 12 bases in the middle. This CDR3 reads CASSYPGSNIQYF. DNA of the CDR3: TGTGCCAGTAGTTACCCCGGGTCTAACATTCAGTACTTC.

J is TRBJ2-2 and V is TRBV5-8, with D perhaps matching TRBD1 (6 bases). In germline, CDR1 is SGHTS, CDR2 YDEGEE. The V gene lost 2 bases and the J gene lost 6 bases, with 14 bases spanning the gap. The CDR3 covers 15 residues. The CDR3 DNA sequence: TGTGCCAGCAGCTTCACAGGGTTCATAGCCGGGGAGCTGTTTTTT. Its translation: CASSFTGFIAGELFF.

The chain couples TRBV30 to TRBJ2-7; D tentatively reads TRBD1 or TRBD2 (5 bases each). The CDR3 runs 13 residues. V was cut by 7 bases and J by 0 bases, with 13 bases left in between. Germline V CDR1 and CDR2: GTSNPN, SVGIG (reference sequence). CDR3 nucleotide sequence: TGTGCCTCAGGGACGAAGAGCTCCTACGAGCAGTACTTC. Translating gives CASGTKSSYEQYF.

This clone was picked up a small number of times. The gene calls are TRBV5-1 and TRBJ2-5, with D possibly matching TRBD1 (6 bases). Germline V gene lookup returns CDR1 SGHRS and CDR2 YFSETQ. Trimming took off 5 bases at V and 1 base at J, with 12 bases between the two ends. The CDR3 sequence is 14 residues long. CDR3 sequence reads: CASRAQGAQETQYF. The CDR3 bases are TGCGCCAGCAGAGCACAGGGCGCCCAAGAGACCCAGTACTTC.

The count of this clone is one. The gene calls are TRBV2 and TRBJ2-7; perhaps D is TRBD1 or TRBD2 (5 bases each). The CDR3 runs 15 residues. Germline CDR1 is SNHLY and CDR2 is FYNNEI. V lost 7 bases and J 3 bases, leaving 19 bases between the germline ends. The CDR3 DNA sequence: TGTGCCAGCATCCGCGAGGGGTCACCCGGCTACGAGCAGTACTTC. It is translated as CASIREGSPGYEQYF.

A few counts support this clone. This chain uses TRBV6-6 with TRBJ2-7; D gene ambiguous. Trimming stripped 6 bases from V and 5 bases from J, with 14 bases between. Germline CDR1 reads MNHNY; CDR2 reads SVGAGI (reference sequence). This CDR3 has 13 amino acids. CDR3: CASSSSRSDEQYF. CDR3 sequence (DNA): TGTGCCAGCAGCAGTTCTAGGAGCGACGAGCAGTACTTC.

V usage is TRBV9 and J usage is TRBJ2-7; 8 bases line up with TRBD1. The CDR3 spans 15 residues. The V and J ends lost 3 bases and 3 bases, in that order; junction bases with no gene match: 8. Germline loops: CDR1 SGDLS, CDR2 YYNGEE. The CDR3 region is CASSARQGTVYEQYF. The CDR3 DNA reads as TGTGCCAGCAGCGCCCGACAGGGGACGGTCTACGAGCAGTACTTC.

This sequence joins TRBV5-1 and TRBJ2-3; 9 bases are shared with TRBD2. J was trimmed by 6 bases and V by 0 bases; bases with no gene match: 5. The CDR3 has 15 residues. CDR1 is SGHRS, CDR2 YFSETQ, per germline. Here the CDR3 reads CASSLASGALDTQYF. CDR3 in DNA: TGCGCCAGCAGCTTGGCTAGCGGGGCGTTGGATACGCAGTATTTT.

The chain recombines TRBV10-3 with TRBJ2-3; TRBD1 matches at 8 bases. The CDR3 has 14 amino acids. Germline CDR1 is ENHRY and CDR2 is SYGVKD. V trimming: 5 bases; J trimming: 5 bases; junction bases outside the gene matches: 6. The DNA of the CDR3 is TGTGCCATCAGTAGGACAGGGCAAGGAGATACGCAGTATTTT. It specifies CAISRTGQGDTQYF.

CDR3 region: CASSVVIGAFCYEQYF. DNA for the CDR3: TGTGCCAGCAGCGTAGTTATCGGGGCTTTCTGCTACGAGCAGTACTTC. The V and J genes are TRBV9 and TRBJ2-7; D could derive from TRBD1 or TRBD2 (5 bases each). V was clipped by 0 bases and J by 3 bases, with 16 bases between them. Germline CDR1 and CDR2: SGDLS and YYNGEE. The CDR3 length is 16 residues. Based on the CDR3 plus reference TRBV9 and TRBJ2-7, the full variable domain is DSGVTQTPKHLITATGQRVTLRCSPRSGDLSVYWYQQSLDQGLQFLIQYYNGEERAKGNILERFSAQQFPDLHSELNLSSLELGDSALYFCASSVVIGAFCYEQYFGPGTRLTVT.